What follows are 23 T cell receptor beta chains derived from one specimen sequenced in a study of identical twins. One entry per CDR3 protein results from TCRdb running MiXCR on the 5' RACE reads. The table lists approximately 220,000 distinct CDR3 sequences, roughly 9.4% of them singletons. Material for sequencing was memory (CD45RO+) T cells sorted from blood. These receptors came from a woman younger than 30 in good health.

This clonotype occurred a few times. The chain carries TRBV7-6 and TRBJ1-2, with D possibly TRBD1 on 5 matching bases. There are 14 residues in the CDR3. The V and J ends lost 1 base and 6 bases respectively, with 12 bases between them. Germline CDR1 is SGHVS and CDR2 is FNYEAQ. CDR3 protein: CASSLVAGEDGYTF. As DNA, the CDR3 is TGTGCCAGCAGCTTAGTGGCGGGGGAAGATGGCTACACCTTC.

The CDR3 reads CASRQQGPYGYTF. Here the CDR3 DNA reads TGTGCCAGCAGGCAACAGGGACCCTATGGCTACACCTTC. The chain couples TRBV12-3 or TRBV12-4 to TRBJ1-2; TRBD1 might be the D (6 bases). Trimming pared 6 bases from V and 4 bases from J, leaving 12 bases between. The CDR3 covers 13 residues.

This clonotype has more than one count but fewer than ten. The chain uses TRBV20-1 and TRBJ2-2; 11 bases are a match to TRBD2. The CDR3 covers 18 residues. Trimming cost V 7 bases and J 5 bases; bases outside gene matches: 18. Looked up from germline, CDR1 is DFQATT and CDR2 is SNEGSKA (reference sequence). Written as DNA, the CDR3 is TGCAGTGTCCTAGCGACTAGCGGGATGGGGTCGGGGACCGGGGAGCTGTTTTTT. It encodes CSVLATSGMGSGTGELFF.

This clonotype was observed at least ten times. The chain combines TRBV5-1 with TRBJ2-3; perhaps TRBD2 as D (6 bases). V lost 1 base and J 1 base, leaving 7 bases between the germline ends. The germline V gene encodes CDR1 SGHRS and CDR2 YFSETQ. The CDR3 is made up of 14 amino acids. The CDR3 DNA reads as TGCGCCAGCAGCTTGCCGGGGGGCACAGATACGCAGTATTTT. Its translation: CASSLPGGTDTQYF.

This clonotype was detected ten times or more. The CDR3 sequence is CASSQGLTNYGYTF. The DNA for the CDR3 is TGTGCCAGCAGCCAAGGTCTGACTAACTATGGCTACACCTTC. V is TRBV3-1 and J is TRBJ1-2; D is ambiguous. The germline V gene encodes CDR1 LGHDT and CDR2 YNNKEL (reference sequence). The CDR3 has 14 residues. V was shortened by 1 base and J by 0 bases, with 6 bases between the two germline ends.

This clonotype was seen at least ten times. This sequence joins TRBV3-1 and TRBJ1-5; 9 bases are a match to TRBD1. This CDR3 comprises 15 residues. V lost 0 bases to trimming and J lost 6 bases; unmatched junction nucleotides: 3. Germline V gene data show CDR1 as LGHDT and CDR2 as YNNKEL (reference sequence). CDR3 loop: CASSQDSTGGQPQHF. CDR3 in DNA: TGTGCCAGCAGCCAAGATTCGACAGGGGGTCAGCCCCAGCATTTT.

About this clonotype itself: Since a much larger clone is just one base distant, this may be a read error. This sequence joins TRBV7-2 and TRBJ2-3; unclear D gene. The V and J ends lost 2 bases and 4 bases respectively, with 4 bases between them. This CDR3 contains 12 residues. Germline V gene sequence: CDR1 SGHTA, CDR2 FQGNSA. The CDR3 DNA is TGTGCCAGCAGCTTATACTCAGATACGCAGTATTTT. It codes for CASSLYSDTQYF.

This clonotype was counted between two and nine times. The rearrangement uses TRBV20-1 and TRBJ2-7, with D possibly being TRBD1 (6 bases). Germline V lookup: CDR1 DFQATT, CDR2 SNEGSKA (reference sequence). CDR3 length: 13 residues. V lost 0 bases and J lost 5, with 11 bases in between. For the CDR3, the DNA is TGCAGTGCTAGAGATCTGGGGGCGAACGAGCAGTACTTC. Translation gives CSARDLGANEQYF.

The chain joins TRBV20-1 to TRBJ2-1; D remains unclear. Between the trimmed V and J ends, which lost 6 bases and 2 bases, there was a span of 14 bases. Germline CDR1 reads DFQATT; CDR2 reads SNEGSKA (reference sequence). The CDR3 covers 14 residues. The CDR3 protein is CSAQKGRTYNEQFF. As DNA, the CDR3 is TGCAGTGCCCAGAAAGGACGAACCTACAATGAGCAGTTCTTC.

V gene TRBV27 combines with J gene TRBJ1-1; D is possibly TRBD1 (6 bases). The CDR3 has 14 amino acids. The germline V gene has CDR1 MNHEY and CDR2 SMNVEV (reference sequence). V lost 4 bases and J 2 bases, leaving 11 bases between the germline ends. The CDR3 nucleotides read TGTGCCAGCAGTTCGGGGACATTTAACACTGAAGCTTTCTTT. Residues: CASSSGTFNTEAFF.

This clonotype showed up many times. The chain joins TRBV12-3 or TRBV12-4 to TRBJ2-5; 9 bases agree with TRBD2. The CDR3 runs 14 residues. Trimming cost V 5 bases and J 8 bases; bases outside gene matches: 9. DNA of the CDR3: TGTGCCAGCAGTCCATTAATAGCGGGAGTCACCCAGTACTTC. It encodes CASSPLIAGVTQYF.

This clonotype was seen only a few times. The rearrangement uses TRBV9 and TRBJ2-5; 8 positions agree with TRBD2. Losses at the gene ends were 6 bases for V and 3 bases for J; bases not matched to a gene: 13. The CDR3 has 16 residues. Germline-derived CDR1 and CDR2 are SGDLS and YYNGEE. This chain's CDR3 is CASNPSAGGAEETQYF. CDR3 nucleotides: TGTGCCAGCAACCCAAGCGCGGGGGGTGCGGAAGAGACCCAGTACTTC.

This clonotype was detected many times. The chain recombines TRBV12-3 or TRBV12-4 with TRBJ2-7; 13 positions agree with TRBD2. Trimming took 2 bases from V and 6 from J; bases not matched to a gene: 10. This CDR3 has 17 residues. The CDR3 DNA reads TGTGCCAGCAGTTTAAAGGGGGCGGGACTAGCGGGACGCGAGCAGTACTTC. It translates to CASSLKGAGLAGREQYF.

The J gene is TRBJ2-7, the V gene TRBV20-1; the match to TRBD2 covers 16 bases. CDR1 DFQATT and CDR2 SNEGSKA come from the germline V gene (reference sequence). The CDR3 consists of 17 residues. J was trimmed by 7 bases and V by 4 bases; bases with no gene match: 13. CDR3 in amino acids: CSANPPGLAGGPREQYF. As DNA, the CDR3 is TGCAGTGCTAACCCCCCGGGACTAGCGGGAGGGCCGAGGGAGCAGTACTTC.

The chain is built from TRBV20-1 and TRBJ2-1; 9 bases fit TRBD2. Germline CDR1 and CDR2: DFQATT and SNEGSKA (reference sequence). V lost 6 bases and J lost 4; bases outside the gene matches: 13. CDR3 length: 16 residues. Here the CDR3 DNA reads TGCAGTGCCAGGGGGGTTGGACTAGCGCTTTACAATGAGCAGTTCTTC. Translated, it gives CSARGVGLALYNEQFF.

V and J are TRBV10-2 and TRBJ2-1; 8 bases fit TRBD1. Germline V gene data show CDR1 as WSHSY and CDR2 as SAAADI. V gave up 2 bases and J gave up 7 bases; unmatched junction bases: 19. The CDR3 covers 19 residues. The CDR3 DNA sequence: TGCGCCAGCAGTGAGCCCAGGGGACGTATGAGACAGGGGCGGAATGAGCAGTTCTTC. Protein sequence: CASSEPRGRMRQGRNEQFF.

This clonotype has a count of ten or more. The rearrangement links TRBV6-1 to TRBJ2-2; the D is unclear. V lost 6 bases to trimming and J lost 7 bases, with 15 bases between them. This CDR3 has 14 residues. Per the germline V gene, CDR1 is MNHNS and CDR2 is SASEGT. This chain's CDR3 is CASSPDPKYGELFF. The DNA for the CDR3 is TGTGCCAGCAGCCCCGACCCAAAATACGGGGAGCTGTTTTTT.

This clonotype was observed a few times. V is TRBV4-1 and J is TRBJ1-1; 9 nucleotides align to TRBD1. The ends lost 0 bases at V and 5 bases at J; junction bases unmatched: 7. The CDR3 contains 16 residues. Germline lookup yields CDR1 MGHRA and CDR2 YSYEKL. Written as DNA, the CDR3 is TGCGCCAGCAGCCAAGACCCGGCACAGGGGGCTACTGAAGCTTTCTTT. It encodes CASSQDPAQGATEAFF.

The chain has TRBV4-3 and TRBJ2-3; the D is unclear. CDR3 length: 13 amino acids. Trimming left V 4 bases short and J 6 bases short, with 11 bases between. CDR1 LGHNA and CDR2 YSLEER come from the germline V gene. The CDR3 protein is CASSRTDGDTQYF. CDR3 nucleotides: TGCGCCAGCAGCCGAACCGATGGGGATACGCAGTATTTT.

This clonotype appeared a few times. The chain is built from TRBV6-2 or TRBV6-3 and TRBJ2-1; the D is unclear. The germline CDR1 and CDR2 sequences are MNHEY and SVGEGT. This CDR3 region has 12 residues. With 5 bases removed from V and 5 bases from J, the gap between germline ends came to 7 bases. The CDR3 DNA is TGTGCCAGCAGTCCCACCCACAATGAGCAGTTCTTC. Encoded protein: CASSPTHNEQFF.

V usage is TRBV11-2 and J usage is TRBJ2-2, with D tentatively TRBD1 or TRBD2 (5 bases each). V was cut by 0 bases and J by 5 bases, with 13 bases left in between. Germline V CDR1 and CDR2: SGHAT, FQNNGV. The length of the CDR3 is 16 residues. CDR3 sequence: CASSLDPRGWTGELFF. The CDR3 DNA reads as TGTGCCAGCAGCTTAGATCCGAGGGGTTGGACCGGGGAGCTGTTTTTT.

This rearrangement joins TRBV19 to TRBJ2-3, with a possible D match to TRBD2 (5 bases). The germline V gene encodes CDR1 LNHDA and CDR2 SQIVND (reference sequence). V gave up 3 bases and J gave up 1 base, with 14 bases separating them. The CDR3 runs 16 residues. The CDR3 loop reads CASSIPWEYGTDTQYF. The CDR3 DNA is TGTGCCAGTAGTATCCCCTGGGAGTATGGCACAGATACGCAGTATTTT.

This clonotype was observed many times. This CDR3 is CASSTGVGENNEQFF. CDR3 DNA sequence: TGTGCCAGCAGTACCGGGGTGGGGGAGAACAATGAGCAGTTCTTC. The chain links TRBV6-1 to TRBJ2-1; D is tentatively TRBD1 or TRBD2 (5 bases each). CDR1 and CDR2 from the germline V gene are MNHNS and SASEGT. The V gene lost 5 bases and the J gene lost 5 bases, with 16 bases spanning the gap. The CDR3 consists of 15 residues.